This T cell receptor (beta chain) originates from a study of OX40 agonist ivuxolimab in advanced cancers. A note on the overall study: The costimulatory receptor OX40 (CD134) was targeted by ivuxolimab, a fully human IgG2 agonistic monoclonal antibody. The paper covers the monotherapy dose-escalation part of the phase I ivuxolimab trial, which included N of about 56 patients. In the dose-escalation cohort, roughly 80% of patients were male, and the mean age was roughly 60 years, with a range of about 23 to 80. Intravenous ivuxolimab was administered to patients every 2 weeks at six dose levels: 0.01, 0.1, 0.3, 1.5, 3 and 10 mg/kg. Peripheral TCRbeta sequencing was intended to test whether TCR sequence diversity was altered and clonal T-cell expansion was caused by ivuxolimab. Partial responses occurred in three dose-escalation patients: two with cutaneous melanoma and one with hepatocellular carcinoma. Patients were allowed to have had prior anti-PD-1, anti-PD-L1 or anti-CTLA-4 therapy, and 40% to 45% of the dose-escalation patients had been treated with checkpoint inhibitors. Of the roughly 54 dose-escalation patients, hepatocellular carcinoma was present in some 19, melanoma in around 15, renal cell carcinoma in 9 and head and neck cancer in 9.

As concerns this clone: Its antigen remains undetermined. No clone much larger than this one lies a single base away; base qualities are absent.

Taken from the germline V gene, the CDR1 and CDR2 loops are MNHNS and SASEGT. The CDR3, from cysteine to phenylalanine, totals 12 residues. Only the CDR3 DNA is retained, 36 bases long and in frame from the first base. V and J are truncated by 4 bases and 4 bases respectively, leaving an intervening sequence of 6 bases. For sequencing of the TCRbeta CDR3 region, genomic DNA was extracted from the sorted cells. The immunoSEQ Assay was used for sequencing of TCRbeta CDR3 regions. TCRdb provides this immuneACCESS table in a form limited to in-frame rearrangements. Some clones are lacking; in checked studies, under half of them reflect an unresolved V gene, and why the rest are absent is not known. This sample comprises more than 65,000 clones, 75% to 85% of them detected only once. The leading ten clones occupy about 5.4% of the sample. Patients with a history of autoimmune disease or receiving systemic immunosuppression were excluded from the trial. Peripheral blood for TCR sequencing was collected from all dose cohorts at baseline, on cycle 4 day 1, and on cycle 7 day 1. The samples were drawn from a first-in-human, open-label, multicenter phase I dose-escalation trial of ivuxolimab. Adults with locally advanced or metastatic melanoma, renal cell carcinoma, hepatocellular carcinoma or head and neck squamous cell carcinoma were enrolled in the trial. CD4+ and CD8+ T cells were sorted separately from peripheral blood before TCR sequencing.

Overall study results and their limits: Low levels of normalized T-cell clonal expansion were also shown by some nonresponding patients. On average, CD8+ T cells showed more expanded clones than CD4+ T cells after ivuxolimab. The antigen specificity of the peripheral T cells that underwent clonal expansion was not determined. Clonal expansion of both CD4+ and CD8+ blood T cells was observed from baseline to week 6 at doses 0.1 to 3.0 mg/kg. In the 0.1-3.0 mg/kg groups, partial responders had among the lowest normalized peripheral clonal expansion, particularly in CD8+ T cells.

This TCR was sampled from an adult with an advanced solid tumor such as melanoma, head and neck, liver or kidney cancer. Recombination joined TRBV6-1 with TRBJ2-3, with the D gene not confidently named. Sequences were derived from CD4+ or CD8+ T cells sorted from blood, sampled in a trial of the OX40 agonist ivuxolimab. The DNA reads as follows: TGTGCCAGCAGTGTAATACCAGATACGCAGTATTTT. Its protein product is CASSVIPDTQYF.